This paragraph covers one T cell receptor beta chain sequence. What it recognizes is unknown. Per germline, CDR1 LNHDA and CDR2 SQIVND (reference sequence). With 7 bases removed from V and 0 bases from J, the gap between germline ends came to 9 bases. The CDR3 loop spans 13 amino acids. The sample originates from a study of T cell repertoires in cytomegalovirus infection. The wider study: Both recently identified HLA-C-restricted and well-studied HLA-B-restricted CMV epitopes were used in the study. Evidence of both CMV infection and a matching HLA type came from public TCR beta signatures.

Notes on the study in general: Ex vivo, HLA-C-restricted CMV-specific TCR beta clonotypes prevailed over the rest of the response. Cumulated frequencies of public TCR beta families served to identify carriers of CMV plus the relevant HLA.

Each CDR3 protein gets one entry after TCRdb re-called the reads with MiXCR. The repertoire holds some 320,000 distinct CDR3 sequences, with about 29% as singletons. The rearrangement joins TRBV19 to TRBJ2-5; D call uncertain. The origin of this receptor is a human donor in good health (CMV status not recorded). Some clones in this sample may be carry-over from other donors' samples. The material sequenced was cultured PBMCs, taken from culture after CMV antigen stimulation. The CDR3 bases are TGTGCCAGTAAGAAGCAGGACCAAGAGACCCAGTACTTC. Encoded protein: CASKKQDQETQYF.